The 11 T cell receptor beta chains given below trace back to one sample, sequenced in a study of response to subunit inactivated influenza vaccine. TCRdb processed the RT-PCR reads anew with MiXCR; each CDR3 protein has one entry. The sample records hundreds of thousands of distinct CDR3 sequences, 15% to 17% being singletons. The material was PBMCs from blood, obtained roughly 13 days after vaccination. The receptors shown here come from a man aged 45-65 years who received an inactivated influenza vaccine.

This clonotype has just one count. The V and J genes are TRBV20-1 and TRBJ2-7, with D perhaps matching TRBD2 (5 bases). CDR1 DFQATT and CDR2 SNEGSKA come from the germline V gene (reference sequence). The CDR3 contains 17 residues. V was cut by 3 bases and J by 4 bases, with 25 bases left in between. CDR3 amino acids: CSARNSLGPLAPYEQYF. The CDR3 nucleotides are TGCAGTGCTAGGAATTCCCTAGGACCCCTAGCCCCGTACGAGCAGTACTTC.

The CDR3: CASSTSGRAIGNTGELFF. DNA for the CDR3: TGTGCCAGCAGCACCAGCGGGAGGGCCATCGGGAACACCGGGGAGCTGTTTTTT. The gene calls are TRBV6-1 and TRBJ2-2; TRBD2 agrees at 10 bases. The CDR3 totals 18 residues. Germline V gene data show CDR1 as MNHNS and CDR2 as SASEGT. V trimming: 6 bases; J trimming: 1 base; junction bases outside the gene matches: 11.

The V call is TRBV10-2, the J call TRBJ2-1; TRBD2 agrees at 12 bases. The J segment lost 4 bases and the V segment lost 6 bases, leaving 7 bases of the junction unmatched. The CDR3 is 16 amino acids. Germline lookup yields CDR1 WSHSY and CDR2 SAAADI. In nucleotides, the CDR3 is TGCGCCAGCAGGACGGGACTAGCGGGTCTTTACAATGAGCAGTTCTTC. It yields the protein CASRTGLAGLYNEQFF.

This clonotype was observed a handful of times. The chain carries TRBV5-1 and TRBJ2-2; 9 positions match TRBD1. V lost 3 bases to trimming and J lost 4 bases; unmatched junction nucleotides: 10. Germline lookup yields CDR1 SGHRS and CDR2 YFSETQ. This CDR3 has 17 amino acids. CDR3 sequence (DNA): TGCGCCAGCAGCTCCTCCGGGACAGGGTTCGGCACCGGGGAGCTGTTTTTT. Its protein is CASSSSGTGFGTGELFF. Based on the CDR3 plus reference TRBV5-1 and TRBJ2-2, the full variable domain is KAGVTQTPRYLIKTRGQQVTLSCSPISGHRSVSWYQQTPGQGLQFLFEYFSETQRNKGNFPGRFSGRQFSNSRSEMNVSTLELGDSALYLCASSSSGTGFGTGELFFGEGSRLTVL.

This chain connects TRBV4-3 to TRBJ2-5; no clear D gene. The V end was cut by 4 bases, the J end by 5 bases, with 17 bases between. The CDR3 runs 15 residues. Per germline, CDR1 LGHNA and CDR2 YSLEER. The CDR3 nucleotides read TGCGCCAGCAGCCCTCGGGCCCTGCCTGGGGAGACCCAGTACTTC. This codes for CASSPRALPGETQYF.

This clonotype was picked up a small number of times. V and J are TRBV7-8 and TRBJ2-5, with 7 bases matching TRBD1. Unmatched junction bases numbered 17, after V lost 5 bases and J lost 5 bases. Germline V lookup: CDR1 SGHVS, CDR2 FQNEAQ. The length of the CDR3 is 17 residues. The CDR3 DNA follows: TGTGCCAGCAGCCGAGAGGGGACAGTTGTTGGTATGGAGACCCAGTACTTC. This sequence encodes CASSREGTVVGMETQYF.

This clonotype was picked up a small number of times. V and J are TRBV20-1 and TRBJ1-5; D is undetermined. CDR1 DFQATT and CDR2 SNEGSKA come from the germline V gene (reference sequence). V lost 7 bases to trimming and J lost 1 base, with 11 bases between them. This CDR3 contains 13 residues. This CDR3 is CSVKLGSNQPQHF. The CDR3 DNA reads TGCAGTGTTAAATTAGGGAGCAATCAGCCCCAGCATTTT.

V is TRBV2 and J is TRBJ2-1, with D tentatively TRBD1 (5 bases). V was clipped by 3 bases and J by 4 bases, with 10 bases between them. Germline values: CDR1 SNHLY, CDR2 FYNNEI. CDR3 size: 14 residues. CDR3 DNA: TGTGCCAGCAGTGAGCAGGGTGGGTACAATGAGCAGTTCTTC. Encoded protein: CASSEQGGYNEQFF.

This clonotype was seen many times. The gene calls are TRBV3-1 and TRBJ2-3; the match to TRBD2 covers 7 bases. V gave up 3 bases and J gave up 3 bases; unmatched junction bases: 12. The length of the CDR3 is 17 residues. Germline V gene sequence: CDR1 LGHDT, CDR2 YNNKEL (reference sequence). For the CDR3, the DNA is TGTGCCAGCAGCCACGGCGGGGGAGCGATTTCGACAGATACGCAGTATTTT. Translation: CASSHGGGAISTDTQYF.

In this sample, this clonotype turned up many times. The V and J genes are TRBV3-1 and TRBJ1-1; weak D call: TRBD1 (6 bases). This CDR3 has 14 amino acids. Trimming removed 4 bases at V and 1 base at J, with 10 bases between. Germline V gene lookup returns CDR1 LGHDT and CDR2 YNNKEL (reference sequence). CDR3 loop: CASSPTTGNTEAFF. The CDR3 nucleotides read TGTGCCAGCAGCCCCACGACAGGGAACACTGAAGCTTTCTTT.

With regard to this clonotype: The junction departs from the called germline gene at one end, perhaps through a read error. The chain employs TRBV7-2 and TRBJ2-3; 9 nucleotides match TRBD2. The CDR3 is 15 amino acids. Looked up from germline, CDR1 is SGHTA and CDR2 is FQGNSA. The CDR3 DNA reads as TGTGCCAGCAGATTAGATAGCGGGAGAGTGGATACGCAGTATTTT. The encoded protein is CASRLDSGRVDTQYF.